A single sample is the source of the 4 T cell receptor beta chains below, sequenced in a study of control samples from healthy donors and cancer patients. The assay was immunoSEQ multiplex PCR, and TCRdb's table has in-frame clones only and misses some. The table has 130,000 or so clones, just under 95% seen once. What was sequenced was blood. The receptors come from a man aged 18-30 years in good health.

This chain uses TRBV4-2 with TRBJ2-3, with D possibly TRBD1 on 6 matching bases. This CDR3 has 16 amino acids. CDR1 is LGHNA, CDR2 YNFKEQ, per germline. The V end lost 0 bases, the J end lost 2 bases, and 12 bases lay between the germline ends. CDR3 nucleotide sequence: TGTGCCAGCAGCCAAGATTGGGGGCGGACCACAGATACGCAGTATTTT. This codes for CASSQDWGRTTDTQYF.

This sequence joins TRBV6-5 and TRBJ2-1; 11 bases agree with TRBD2. The length of the CDR3 is 15 residues. Germline V gene sequence: CDR1 MNHEY, CDR2 SVGAGI. After removal of 8 bases from V and 4 bases from J, the junction contained 7 bases not matched to a gene. This chain's CDR3 is CASARLAGIYNEQFF. The DNA of the CDR3 is TGTGCCAGCGCAAGACTAGCGGGGATATACAATGAGCAGTTCTTC.

The chain combines TRBV28 with TRBJ2-2; D gene ambiguous. The germline V gene has CDR1 MDHEN and CDR2 SYDVKM. V lost 9 bases, J lost 3 bases, and 14 bases lay in between. The CDR3 covers 14 residues. CDR3 amino acids: CASGVLVDTGELFF. CDR3 coding DNA: TGTGCCAGTGGGGTGTTAGTGGACACCGGGGAGCTGTTTTTT.

This clone turned up a few times. The chain joins TRBV4-1 to TRBJ1-5; D not resolved. CDR3 size: 14 residues. Germline V gene sequence: CDR1 MGHRA, CDR2 YSYEKL. V was pared by 1 base and J by 9 bases, with 13 bases between. CDR3 DNA: TGCGCCAGCAGCCAAGTTCTCGGAGAATGGCCCCAGCATTTT. Encoded protein: CASSQVLGEWPQHF.